The 27 T cell receptor beta chains below come from one sample, sequenced in a study of blood T cell repertoires in COVID-19. Here immunoSEQ multiplex PCR was the method, and the copy in TCRdb shows in-frame clones only, minus some. The data contain some 150,000 clones, over 75% of them singletons. Sample: peripheral blood. The receptors derive from a man aged 55 to 70 with active or convalescent COVID-19.

This chain connects TRBV5-1 to TRBJ2-1; 8 bases are a match to TRBD1. The CDR3 is 15 residues long. The V gene end was trimmed by 0 bases and the J gene end by 5 bases; junction bases not matched to a gene: 4. Looked up from germline, CDR1 is SGHRS and CDR2 is YFSETQ. The DNA for the CDR3 is TGCGCCAGCAGCTTGGATGGACAGGGCGACAATGAGCAGTTCTTC. Its protein is CASSLDGQGDNEQFF.

This sequence joins TRBV28 and TRBJ2-2, with D perhaps TRBD2 (5 bases). Trimming took 6 bases from V and 0 from J, leaving 14 bases between them. Per the germline V gene, CDR1 is MDHEN and CDR2 is SYDVKM. The CDR3 has 16 residues. CDR3 loop: CASSLPLAPNTGELFF. The CDR3 DNA reads as TGTGCCAGCAGCCTGCCCCTAGCTCCGAACACCGGGGAGCTGTTTTTT.

The chain links TRBV27 to TRBJ1-1; tentative D call: TRBD1 (5 bases). Germline V CDR1 and CDR2: MNHEY, SMNVEV (reference sequence). The CDR3 totals 13 residues. V gave up 6 bases and J gave up 5 bases, with 13 bases separating them. The CDR3 DNA sequence: TGTGCCAGCAGCCGACCCGGGGGAACTGAAGCTTTCTTT. This codes for CASSRPGGTEAFF.

The CDR3 spells CASSQRQERDIQYF. The CDR3 DNA follows: TGCGCCAGCAGCCAAAGGCAAGAGCGTGACATTCAGTACTTC. The J gene is TRBJ2-4, the V gene TRBV4-1; the D is unclear. This CDR3 has 14 residues. The V gene's germline CDR1 is MGHRA and CDR2 YSYEKL. Trimming stripped 2 bases from V and 8 bases from J, with 13 bases between.

J is TRBJ1-5 and V is TRBV5-5; TRBD1 is a possible D gene (5 bases). Looked up from germline, CDR1 is SGHKS and CDR2 is YYEKEE (reference sequence). V was trimmed by 1 base and J by 2 bases, leaving 10 bases between them. This CDR3 is built from 15 residues. The CDR3 DNA sequence: TGTGCCAGCAGCTTGTGGGGGGATCGCAATCAGCCCCAGCATTTT. The encoded protein is CASSLWGDRNQPQHF.

The V call is TRBV4-1, the J call TRBJ2-3; D is ambiguous. The CDR3 totals 16 residues. V lost 0 bases, J lost 1 base, and 11 bases lay in between. From germline, CDR1 is MGHRA and CDR2 YSYEKL. CDR3 nucleotide sequence: TGCGCCAGCAGCCAAGATGGAGCGACTCGCACAGATACGCAGTATTTT. This translates into CASSQDGATRTDTQYF.

The table lists this clone with many counts. V gene TRBV6-6 combines with J gene TRBJ2-7; no clear D gene. The CDR3 contains 14 residues. Germline V gene sequence: CDR1 MNHNY, CDR2 SVGAGI (reference sequence). Trimming shortened V by 0 bases and J by 5 bases, and 11 bases separated the two germline ends. CDR3 region: CASSYSHSPNEQYF. For the CDR3, the DNA is TGTGCCAGCAGTTACTCCCACAGTCCGAACGAGCAGTACTTC.

This clone came up once. The gene calls are TRBV19 and TRBJ2-3, with 7 positions matching TRBD2. CDR3 size: 13 residues. The germline CDR1 and CDR2 sequences are LNHDA and SQIVND (reference sequence). V was pared by 11 bases and J by 1 base, with 6 bases of the junction left unmatched. CDR3 bases: TGTGCCTCGGCGGGGAGGGGCACAGATACGCAGTATTTT. The encoded protein is CASAGRGTDTQYF.

The chain has TRBV3-1 (or the pseudogene TRBV3-2) and TRBJ2-1, with 7 bases lining up with TRBD2. CDR1 LGHDT and CDR2 YNNKEL come from the germline V gene (reference sequence). The CDR3 loop spans 14 amino acids. After removal of 2 bases from V and 10 bases from J, the junction contained 8 bases not matched to a gene. The chain's CDR3 is CASSQSGGPEEQFF. CDR3 nucleotides: TGTGCCAGCAGCCAATCGGGAGGCCCCGAGGAGCAGTTCTTC.

This clone is a singleton in its sample. V usage is TRBV19 and J usage is TRBJ1-1; TRBD1 aligns across 8 bases. Germline loops: CDR1 LNHDA, CDR2 SQIVND (reference sequence). V gave up 4 bases and J gave up 7 bases; unmatched junction bases: 8. The CDR3 has 14 residues. The CDR3 nucleotides are TGTGCCAGTAGTACTCGGACAGGGTCAAGTGAAGCTTTCTTT. Translating gives CASSTRTGSSEAFF.

The J gene is TRBJ2-2, the V gene TRBV3-1 (or the pseudogene TRBV3-2); 13 bases align to TRBD2. The length of the CDR3 is 18 residues. The V gene end was trimmed by 2 bases and the J gene end by 3 bases; junction bases not matched to a gene: 6. Germline V gene data show CDR1 as LGHDT and CDR2 as YNNKEL (reference sequence). The CDR3 region is CASSQWTSGRKDTGELFF. The CDR3 DNA reads as TGTGCCAGCAGCCAATGGACTAGCGGGAGAAAGGACACCGGGGAGCTGTTTTTT.

The rearrangement uses TRBV4-3 and TRBJ1-1, with D possibly TRBD1 on 5 matching bases. This CDR3 contains 14 residues. In germline, CDR1 is LGHNA, CDR2 YSLEER. Trimming shortened V by 0 bases and J by 5 bases, and 10 bases separated the two germline ends. CDR3 loop: CASSQDKGWTEAFF. Written as DNA, the CDR3 is TGCGCCAGCAGCCAAGATAAGGGGTGGACTGAAGCTTTCTTT.

The sample holds a few counts of this clone. V and J are TRBV5-5 and TRBJ1-6, with TRBD1 as a possible D gene (5 bases). Germline V lookup: CDR1 SGHKS, CDR2 YYEKEE (reference sequence). Trimming took 1 base from V and 9 from J, leaving 11 bases between them. The CDR3 loop spans 14 amino acids. The CDR3 region is CASSLTVGGSPLHF. As DNA, the CDR3 is TGTGCCAGCAGCTTGACAGTGGGGGGTTCACCCCTCCACTTT.

This chain links TRBV6-6 with TRBJ1-6; D gene uncertain. Germline V gene sequence: CDR1 MNHNY, CDR2 SVGAGI (reference sequence). The CDR3 runs 17 residues. Trimming pared 5 bases from V and 1 base from J, leaving 15 bases between. CDR3 DNA sequence: TGTGCCAGCAGTCCCCGTAATCCGGGATCCTATAATTCACCCCTCCACTTT. This codes for CASSPRNPGSYNSPLHF.

This rearrangement joins TRBV6-2 or TRBV6-3 to TRBJ1-5; the match to TRBD1 covers 7 bases. Trimming cost V 4 bases and J 6 bases; bases outside gene matches: 6. The CDR3 extends over 14 amino acids. The V gene's germline CDR1 is MNHEY and CDR2 SVGEGT. The CDR3: CASSSDPGGQPQHF. In DNA, the CDR3 is TGTGCCAGCAGTTCTGACCCAGGGGGTCAGCCCCAGCATTTT.

The chain combines TRBV27 with TRBJ2-2; maybe TRBD1 (6 bases). Germline V gene lookup returns CDR1 MNHEY and CDR2 SMNVEV (reference sequence). This CDR3 comprises 20 residues. V shed 4 bases and J shed 6 bases, with 30 bases lying between them. For the CDR3, the DNA is TGTGCCAGCAGTTCAGACCCTCAGACAGGTCCCGCCATTTCGTCCGGGGAGCTGTTTTTT. This translates into CASSSDPQTGPAISSGELFF.

This chain's CDR3 is CASSVLDKPEAFF. The CDR3 bases are TGTGCCAGCAGCGTACTGGACAAACCTGAAGCTTTCTTT. The genes are TRBV9 and TRBJ1-1, with TRBD1 as a possible D gene (5 bases). V lost 1 base to trimming and J lost 6 bases, with 10 bases between them. This CDR3 is 13 amino acids long. Germline V CDR1 and CDR2: SGDLS, YYNGEE. Full variable domain (remainder filled in from reference TRBV9 and TRBJ1-1): DSGVTQTPKHLITATGQRVTLRCSPRSGDLSVYWYQQSLDQGLQFLIQYYNGEERAKGNILERFSAQQFPDLHSELNLSSLELGDSALYFCASSVLDKPEAFFGQGTRLTVV.

In its sample, this clone was seen a few times. This chain joins TRBV7-2 and TRBJ2-3; no firm D call. The CDR3 covers 15 residues. Germline CDR1 reads SGHTA; CDR2 reads FQGNSA. V lost 8 bases, J lost 0 bases, and 15 bases lay in between. The CDR3: CASALMGASTDTQYF. The CDR3 DNA reads as TGTGCCAGCGCTTTAATGGGCGCGAGCACAGATACGCAGTATTTT.

V usage is TRBV4-1 and J usage is TRBJ2-7; the D gene is possibly TRBD1 (5 bases). Germline CDR1 is MGHRA and CDR2 is YSYEKL. This CDR3 region has 15 residues. The germline V and J ends were trimmed by 3 bases and 9 bases, with 21 bases remaining between them. The CDR3, as DNA: TGCGCCAGCAGCCAGGGCGACAGCACCCCTACGAGGCAGTACTTC. Translated: CASSQGDSTPTRQYF.

The chain links TRBV3-1 (or the pseudogene TRBV3-2) to TRBJ2-7; TRBD2 agrees at 10 bases. The CDR3 extends over 16 amino acids. CDR1 is LGHDT, CDR2 YNNKEL, per germline (reference sequence). The J segment lost 0 bases and the V segment lost 1 base, leaving 3 bases of the junction unmatched. CDR3 DNA: TGTGCCAGCAGCCAAGGACTAGCGGGCAACTCCTACGAGCAGTACTTC. Its protein product is CASSQGLAGNSYEQYF.

The chain couples TRBV4-2 to TRBJ2-7; D possibly corresponds to TRBD1 (7 bases). The V end was cut by 0 bases, the J end by 2 bases, with 17 bases between. Germline lookup yields CDR1 LGHNA and CDR2 YNFKEQ. The CDR3 contains 17 residues. CDR3 amino acids: CASSQDRGGTDTYEQYF. CDR3 bases: TGTGCCAGCAGCCAAGATCGGGGCGGGACAGACACCTACGAGCAGTACTTC.

This chain uses TRBV24-1 with TRBJ2-1, with TRBD1 matching over 8 bases. This CDR3 has 18 residues. The germline gives CDR1 KGHDR, CDR2 SFDVKD. Unmatched junction bases numbered 7, after V lost 1 base and J lost 0 bases. CDR3 amino acids: CATSDFADRGGSYNEQFF. DNA for the CDR3: TGTGCCACCAGTGATTTTGCCGACAGGGGAGGCTCCTACAATGAGCAGTTCTTC.

The CDR3 coding sequence is TGCGCCAGCAGTCAACGACAGGGAAACACCATATATTTT. Amino acid sequence: CASSQRQGNTIYF. The genes are TRBV23-1 and TRBJ1-3; a weak D match, TRBD1 (5 bases). TRBV23-1 is flagged as an ORF with uncertain function. The CDR3 contains 13 residues. V was shortened by 2 bases and J by 4 bases, with 6 bases between the two germline ends.

This chain uses TRBV5-5 with TRBJ1-5; no clear D. V was cut by 2 bases and J by 7 bases, with 13 bases left in between. The CDR3 length is 14 residues. CDR1 and CDR2 (germline): SGHKS, YYEKEE (reference sequence). Written as DNA, the CDR3 is TGTGCCAGCAGCTTACACAGTCCGGGGCAGCCCCAGCATTTT. Residues: CASSLHSPGQPQHF. Full variable domain (rest looked up from reference TRBV5-5 and TRBJ1-5): DAGVTQSPTHLIKTRGQQVTLRCSPISGHKSVSWYQQVLGQGPQFIFQYYEKEERGRGNFPDRFSARQFPNYSSELNVNALLLGDSALYLCASSLHSPGQPQHFGDGTRLSIL.

This chain uses TRBV6-5 with TRBJ2-1, with TRBD2 as a possible D gene (6 bases). The CDR3 is 14 residues long. The V gene's germline CDR1 is MNHEY and CDR2 SVGAGI. The ends were cut back, 10 bases at V and 4 bases at J, with 17 bases in the middle. CDR3 coding DNA: TGTGCCACAGCTGAGATAGCGGAATACAATGAGCAGTTCTTC. Its protein is CATAEIAEYNEQFF.

The genes are TRBV5-6 and TRBJ2-1; D is perhaps TRBD2 (6 bases). The CDR3 is 16 amino acids. V was pared by 1 base and J by 3 bases, with 14 bases between. CDR1 is SGHDT, CDR2 YYEEEE, per germline. DNA for the CDR3: TGTGCCAGCAGCTTGTCGGGACTGGGGATCTACAATGAGCAGTTCTTC. This translates into CASSLSGLGIYNEQFF.

The chain uses TRBV5-6 and TRBJ2-6; 7 nucleotides line up with TRBD1. V lost 4 bases to trimming and J lost 0 bases; unmatched junction nucleotides: 7. CDR1 SGHDT and CDR2 YYEEEE come from the germline V gene. The CDR3 sequence is 17 residues long. CDR3 residues: CASSTGQDPSGANVLTF. For the CDR3, the DNA is TGTGCCAGCAGCACCGGACAGGATCCCTCTGGGGCCAACGTCCTGACTTTC.